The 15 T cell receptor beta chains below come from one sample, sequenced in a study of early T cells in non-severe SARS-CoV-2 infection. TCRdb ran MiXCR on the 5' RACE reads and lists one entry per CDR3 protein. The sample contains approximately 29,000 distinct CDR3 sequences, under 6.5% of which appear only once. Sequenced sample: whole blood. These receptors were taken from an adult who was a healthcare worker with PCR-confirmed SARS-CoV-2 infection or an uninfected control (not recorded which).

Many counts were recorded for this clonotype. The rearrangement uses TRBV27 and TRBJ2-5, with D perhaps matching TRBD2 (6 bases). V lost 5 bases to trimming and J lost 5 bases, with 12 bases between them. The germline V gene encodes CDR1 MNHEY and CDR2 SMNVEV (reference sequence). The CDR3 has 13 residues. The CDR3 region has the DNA TGTGCCAGCAGTACACGGACTACGGAGACCCAGTACTTC. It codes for CASSTRTTETQYF.

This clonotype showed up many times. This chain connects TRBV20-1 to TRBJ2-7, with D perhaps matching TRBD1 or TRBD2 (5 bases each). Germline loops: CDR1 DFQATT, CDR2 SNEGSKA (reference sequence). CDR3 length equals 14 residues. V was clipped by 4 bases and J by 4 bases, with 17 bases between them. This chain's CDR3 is CSAKGFRGPYEQYF. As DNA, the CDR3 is TGCAGTGCTAAGGGCTTTCGGGGACCTTACGAGCAGTACTTC.

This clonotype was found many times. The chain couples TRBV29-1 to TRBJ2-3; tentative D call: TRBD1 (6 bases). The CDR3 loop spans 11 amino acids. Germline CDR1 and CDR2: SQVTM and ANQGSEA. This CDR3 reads CAGGGRDTQYF. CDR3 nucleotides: TGCGCTGGTGGGGGCCGGGATACGCAGTATTTT.

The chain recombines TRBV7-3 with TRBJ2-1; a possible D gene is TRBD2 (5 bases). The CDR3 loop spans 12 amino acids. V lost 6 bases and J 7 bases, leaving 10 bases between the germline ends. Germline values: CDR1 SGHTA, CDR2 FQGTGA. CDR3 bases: TGTGCCAGCAGAGGACGGGGAAATGAGCAGTTCTTC. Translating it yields CASRGRGNEQFF.

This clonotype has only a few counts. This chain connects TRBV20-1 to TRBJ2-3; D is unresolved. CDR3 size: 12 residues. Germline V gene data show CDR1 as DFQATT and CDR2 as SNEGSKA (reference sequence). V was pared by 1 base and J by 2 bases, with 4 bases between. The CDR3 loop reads CSARVPTDTQYF. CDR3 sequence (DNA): TGCAGTGCTAGAGTCCCCACAGATACGCAGTATTTT.

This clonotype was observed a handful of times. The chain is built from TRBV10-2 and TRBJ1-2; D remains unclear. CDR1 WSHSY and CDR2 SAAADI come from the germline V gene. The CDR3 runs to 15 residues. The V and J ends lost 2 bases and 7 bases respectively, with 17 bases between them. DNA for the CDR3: TGCGCCAGCAGTGAGGGAGTCCTGCCCACTACTGGCTACACCTTC. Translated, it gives CASSEGVLPTTGYTF.

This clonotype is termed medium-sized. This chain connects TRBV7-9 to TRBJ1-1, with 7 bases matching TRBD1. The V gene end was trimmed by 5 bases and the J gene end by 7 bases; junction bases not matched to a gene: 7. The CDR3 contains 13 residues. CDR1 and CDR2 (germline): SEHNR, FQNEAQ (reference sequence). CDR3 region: CASSQLRDSEAFF. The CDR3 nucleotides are TGTGCCAGCAGCCAACTCCGGGACAGTGAAGCTTTCTTT.

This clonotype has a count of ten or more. CDR3 residues: CASRPPGDGNQPQHF. CDR3 DNA: TGTGCCAGTAGACCCCCCGGAGATGGCAATCAGCCCCAGCATTTT. The V gene is TRBV19, the J gene TRBJ1-5, with D unclear. The CDR3 runs to 15 residues. Germline V gene sequence: CDR1 LNHDA, CDR2 SQIVND (reference sequence). Trimming took off 6 bases at V and 2 bases at J, with 14 bases between the two ends.

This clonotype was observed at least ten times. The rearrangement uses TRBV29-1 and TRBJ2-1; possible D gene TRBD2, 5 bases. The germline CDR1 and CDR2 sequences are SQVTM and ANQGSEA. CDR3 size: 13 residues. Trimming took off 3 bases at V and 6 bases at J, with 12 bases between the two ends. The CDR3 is CSVDGLVGNEQFF. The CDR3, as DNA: TGCAGCGTTGACGGACTGGTGGGCAATGAGCAGTTCTTC.

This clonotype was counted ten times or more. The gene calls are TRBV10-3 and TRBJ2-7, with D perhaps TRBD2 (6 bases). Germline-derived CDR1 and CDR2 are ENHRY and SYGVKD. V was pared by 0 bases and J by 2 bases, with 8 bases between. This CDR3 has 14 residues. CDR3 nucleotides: TGTGCCATCAGTGAGTCGGGGGAGGCCTACGAGCAGTACTTC. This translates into CAISESGEAYEQYF.

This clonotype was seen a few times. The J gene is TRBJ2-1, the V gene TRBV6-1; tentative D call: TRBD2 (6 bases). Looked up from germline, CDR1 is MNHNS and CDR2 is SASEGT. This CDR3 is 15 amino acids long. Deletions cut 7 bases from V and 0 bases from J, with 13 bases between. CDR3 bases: TGTGCCAGCAACACTCTAGCGAGCTCCTACAATGAGCAGTTCTTC. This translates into CASNTLASSYNEQFF.

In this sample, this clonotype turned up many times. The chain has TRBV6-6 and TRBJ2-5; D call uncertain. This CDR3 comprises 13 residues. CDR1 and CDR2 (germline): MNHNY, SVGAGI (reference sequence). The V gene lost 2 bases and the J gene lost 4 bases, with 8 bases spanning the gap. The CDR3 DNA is TGTGCCAGCAGTTACGGAACTACAGAGACCCAGTACTTC. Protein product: CASSYGTTETQYF.

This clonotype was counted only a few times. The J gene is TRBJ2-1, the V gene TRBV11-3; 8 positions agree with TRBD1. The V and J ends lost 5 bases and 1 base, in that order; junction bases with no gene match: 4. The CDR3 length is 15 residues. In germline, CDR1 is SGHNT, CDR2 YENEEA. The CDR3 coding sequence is TGTGCCAGCAGCACCCGGACAGGGTCCTACAATGAGCAGTTCTTC. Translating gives CASSTRTGSYNEQFF.

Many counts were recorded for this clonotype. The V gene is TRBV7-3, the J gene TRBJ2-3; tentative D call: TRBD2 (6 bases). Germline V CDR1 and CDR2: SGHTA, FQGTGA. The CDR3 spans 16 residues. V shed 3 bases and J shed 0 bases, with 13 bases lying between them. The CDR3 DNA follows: TGTGCCAGCAGCTTCGCGGGACTGGGGAGCACAGATACGCAGTATTTT. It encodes CASSFAGLGSTDTQYF.

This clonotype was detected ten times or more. The CDR3 coding sequence is TGTGCCAGCAGCCAAGATCTGGCTAGCGGGGACACAGATACGCAGTATTTT. Protein: CASSQDLASGDTDTQYF. The J gene is TRBJ2-3, the V gene TRBV4-2; 9 nucleotides align to TRBD2. CDR3 length: 17 amino acids. Trimming took 0 bases from V and 2 from J; bases not matched to a gene: 6. The germline CDR1 and CDR2 sequences are LGHNA and YNFKEQ.